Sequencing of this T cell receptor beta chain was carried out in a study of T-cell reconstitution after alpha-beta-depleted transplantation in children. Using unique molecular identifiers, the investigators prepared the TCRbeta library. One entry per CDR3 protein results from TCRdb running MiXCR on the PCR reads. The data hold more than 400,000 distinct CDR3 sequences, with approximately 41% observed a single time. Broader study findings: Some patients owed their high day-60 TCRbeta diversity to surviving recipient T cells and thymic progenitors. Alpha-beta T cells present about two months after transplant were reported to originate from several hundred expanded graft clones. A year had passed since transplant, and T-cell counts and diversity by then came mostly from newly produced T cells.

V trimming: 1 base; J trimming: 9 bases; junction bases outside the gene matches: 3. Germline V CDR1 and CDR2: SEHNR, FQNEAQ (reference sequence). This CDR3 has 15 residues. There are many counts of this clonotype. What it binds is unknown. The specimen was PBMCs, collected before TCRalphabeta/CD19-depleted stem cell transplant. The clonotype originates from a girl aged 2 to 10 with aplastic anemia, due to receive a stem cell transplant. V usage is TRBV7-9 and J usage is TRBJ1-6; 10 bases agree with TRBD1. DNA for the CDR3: TGTGCCAGCAGCTTAGAAGGGACAGGGGCTTCACCCCTCCACTTT. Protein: CASSLEGTGASPLHF.